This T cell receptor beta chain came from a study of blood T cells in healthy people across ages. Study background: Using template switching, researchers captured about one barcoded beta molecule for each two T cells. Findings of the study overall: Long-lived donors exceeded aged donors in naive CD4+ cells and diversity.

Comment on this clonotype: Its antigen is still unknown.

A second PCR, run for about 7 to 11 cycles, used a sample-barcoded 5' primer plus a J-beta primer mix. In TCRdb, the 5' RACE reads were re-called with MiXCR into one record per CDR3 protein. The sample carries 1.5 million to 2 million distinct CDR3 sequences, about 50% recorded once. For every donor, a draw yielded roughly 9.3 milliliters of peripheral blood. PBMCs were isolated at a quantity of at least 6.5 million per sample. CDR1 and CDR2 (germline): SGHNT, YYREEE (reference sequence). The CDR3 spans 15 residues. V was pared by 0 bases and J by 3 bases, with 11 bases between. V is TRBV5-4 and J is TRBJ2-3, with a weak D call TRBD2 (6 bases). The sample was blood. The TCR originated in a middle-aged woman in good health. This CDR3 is CASSLAASETDTQYF. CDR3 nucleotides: TGTGCCAGCAGCTTGGCCGCTAGCGAAACAGATACGCAGTATTTT.